Only a few counts were recorded for the clone carrying this TCR beta chain. The entry originates in a study of blood T cell repertoires in COVID-19. Assay used: immunoSEQ multiplex PCR; TCRdb lists only in-frame clones, some missing. The table records around 300,000 clones, over 75% of them present only once. This CDR3 is built from 14 residues. V lost 7 bases and J lost 10, with 17 bases in between. Germline CDR1 LNHDA, CDR2 SQIVND (reference sequence). The receptor was derived from a woman in her 70s with acute or convalescent COVID-19. The sequenced material came from peripheral blood. This rearrangement joins TRBV19 to TRBJ1-6, with a possible D match to TRBD1 (5 bases). The CDR3 here is CASKAEGRRSPLHF. The CDR3, as DNA: TGTGCCAGTAAGGCGGAGGGGCGAAGGTCACCCCTCCACTTT.